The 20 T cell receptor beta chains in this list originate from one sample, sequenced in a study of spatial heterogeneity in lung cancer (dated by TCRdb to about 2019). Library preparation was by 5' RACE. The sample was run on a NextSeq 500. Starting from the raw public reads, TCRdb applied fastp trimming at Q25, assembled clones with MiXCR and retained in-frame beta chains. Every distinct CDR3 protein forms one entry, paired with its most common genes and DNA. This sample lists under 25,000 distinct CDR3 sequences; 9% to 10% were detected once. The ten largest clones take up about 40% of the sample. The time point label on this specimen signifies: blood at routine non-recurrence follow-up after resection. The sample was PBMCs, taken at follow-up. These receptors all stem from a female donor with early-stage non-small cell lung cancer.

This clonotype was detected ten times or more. Here the CDR3 DNA reads TGTGCCAGCAGTGACCTAAAGTCAGGGGCTATGAACACTGAAGCTTTCTTT. This sequence encodes CASSDLKSGAMNTEAFF. The V call is TRBV25-1, the J call TRBJ1-1, with a possible D match to TRBD1 (6 bases). Trimming cost V 3 bases and J 0 bases, with 17 bases left between them. This CDR3 contains 17 residues. Germline V lookup: CDR1 MGHDK, CDR2 SYGVNS.

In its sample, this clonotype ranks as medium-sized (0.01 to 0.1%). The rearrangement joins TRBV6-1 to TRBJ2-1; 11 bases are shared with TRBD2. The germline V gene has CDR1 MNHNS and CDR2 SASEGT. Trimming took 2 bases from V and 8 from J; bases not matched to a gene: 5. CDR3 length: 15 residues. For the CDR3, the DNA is TGTGCCAGCAGTGAACTAGCGGGGGGCATGGATGAGCAGTTCTTC. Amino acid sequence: CASSELAGGMDEQFF.

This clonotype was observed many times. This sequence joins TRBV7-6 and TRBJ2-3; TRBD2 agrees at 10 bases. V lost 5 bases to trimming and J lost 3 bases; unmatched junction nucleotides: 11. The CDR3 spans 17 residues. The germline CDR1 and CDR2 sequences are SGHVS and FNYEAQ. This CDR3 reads CASSLTSGLHGTDTQYF. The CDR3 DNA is TGTGCCAGCAGCCTGACTAGCGGGCTTCACGGGACAGATACGCAGTATTTT.

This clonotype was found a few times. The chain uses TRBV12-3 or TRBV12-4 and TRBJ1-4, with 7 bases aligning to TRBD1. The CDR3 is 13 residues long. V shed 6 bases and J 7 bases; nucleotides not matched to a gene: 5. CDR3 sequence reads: CASSPQGSEKLFF. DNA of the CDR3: TGTGCCAGCAGCCCACAGGGGTCTGAAAAACTGTTTTTT.

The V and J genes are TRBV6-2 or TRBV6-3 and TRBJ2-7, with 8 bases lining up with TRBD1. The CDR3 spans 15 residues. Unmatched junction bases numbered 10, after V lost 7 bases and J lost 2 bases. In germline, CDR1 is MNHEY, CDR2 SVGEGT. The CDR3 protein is CASTLFGTGPYEQYF. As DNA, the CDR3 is TGTGCCAGCACCCTGTTTGGGACAGGCCCCTACGAGCAGTACTTC.

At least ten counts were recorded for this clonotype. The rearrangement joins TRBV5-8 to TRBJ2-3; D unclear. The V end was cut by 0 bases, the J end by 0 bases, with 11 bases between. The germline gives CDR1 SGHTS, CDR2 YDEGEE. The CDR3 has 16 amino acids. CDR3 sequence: CASSLATVYSTDTQYF. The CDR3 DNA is TGTGCCAGCAGCTTGGCAACGGTATATAGCACAGATACGCAGTATTTT.

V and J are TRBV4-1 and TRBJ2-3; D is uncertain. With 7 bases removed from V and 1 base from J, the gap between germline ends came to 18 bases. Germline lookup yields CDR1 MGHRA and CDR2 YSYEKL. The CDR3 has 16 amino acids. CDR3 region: CASNRRGNRGTDTQYF. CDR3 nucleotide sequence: TGCGCCAGCAACCGGCGAGGTAATCGGGGCACAGATACGCAGTATTTT.

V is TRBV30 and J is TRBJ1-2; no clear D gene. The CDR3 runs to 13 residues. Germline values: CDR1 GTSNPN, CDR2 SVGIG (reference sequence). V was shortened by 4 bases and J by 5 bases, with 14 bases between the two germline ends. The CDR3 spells CAWNGPGNYGYTF. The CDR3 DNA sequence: TGTGCCTGGAACGGACCCGGTAATTATGGCTACACCTTC.

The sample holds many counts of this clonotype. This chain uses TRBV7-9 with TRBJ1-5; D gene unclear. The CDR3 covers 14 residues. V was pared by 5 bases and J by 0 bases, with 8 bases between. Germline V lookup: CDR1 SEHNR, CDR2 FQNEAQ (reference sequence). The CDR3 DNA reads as TGTGCCAGCAGCGGGGAAAGTAGCAATCAGCCCCAGCATTTT. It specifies CASSGESSNQPQHF.

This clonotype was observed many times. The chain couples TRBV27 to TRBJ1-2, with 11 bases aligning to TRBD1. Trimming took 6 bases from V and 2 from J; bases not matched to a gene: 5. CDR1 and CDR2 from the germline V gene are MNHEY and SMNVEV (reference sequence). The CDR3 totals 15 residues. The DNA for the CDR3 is TGTGCCAGCAGGGAAGGGACAGGGGGAAACTATGGCTACACCTTC. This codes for CASREGTGGNYGYTF.

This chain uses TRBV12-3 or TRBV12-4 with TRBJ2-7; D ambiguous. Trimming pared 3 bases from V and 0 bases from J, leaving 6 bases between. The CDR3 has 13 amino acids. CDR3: CASSFQVSYEQYF. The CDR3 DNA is TGTGCCAGCAGTTTCCAGGTCTCCTACGAGCAGTACTTC.

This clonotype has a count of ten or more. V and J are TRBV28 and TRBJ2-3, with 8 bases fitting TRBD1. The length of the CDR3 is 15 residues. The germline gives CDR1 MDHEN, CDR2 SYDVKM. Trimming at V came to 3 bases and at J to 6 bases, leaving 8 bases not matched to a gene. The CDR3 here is CASSFGNRGRDTQYF. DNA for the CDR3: TGTGCCAGCAGTTTTGGTAACAGGGGGAGGGATACGCAGTATTTT.

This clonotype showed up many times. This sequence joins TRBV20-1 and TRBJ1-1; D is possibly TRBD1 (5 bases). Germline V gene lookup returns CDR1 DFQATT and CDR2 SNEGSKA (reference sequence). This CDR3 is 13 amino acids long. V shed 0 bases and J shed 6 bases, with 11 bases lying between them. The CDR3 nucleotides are TGCAGTGCTAGAGAAGGGGCGAGGTCTGAAGCTTTCTTT. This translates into CSAREGARSEAFF.

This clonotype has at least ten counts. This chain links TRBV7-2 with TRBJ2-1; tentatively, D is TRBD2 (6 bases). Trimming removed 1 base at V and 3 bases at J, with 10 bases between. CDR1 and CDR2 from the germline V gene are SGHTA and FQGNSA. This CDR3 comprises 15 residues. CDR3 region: CASSLDGRVYNEQFF. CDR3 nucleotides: TGTGCCAGCAGCTTAGACGGGAGAGTCTACAATGAGCAGTTCTTC. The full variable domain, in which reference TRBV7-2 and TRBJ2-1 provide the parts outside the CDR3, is GAGVSQSPSNKVTEKGKDVELRCDPISGHTALYWYRQSLGQGLEFLIYFQGNSAPDKSGLPSDRFSAERTGGSVSTLTIQRTQQEDSAVYLCASSLDGRVYNEQFFGPGTRLTVL.

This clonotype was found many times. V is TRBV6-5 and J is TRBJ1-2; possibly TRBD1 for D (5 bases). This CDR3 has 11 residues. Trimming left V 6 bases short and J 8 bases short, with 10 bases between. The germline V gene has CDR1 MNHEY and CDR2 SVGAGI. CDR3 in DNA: TGTGCCAGCAGACACAGGAGAGGCTACACCTTC. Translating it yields CASRHRRGYTF.

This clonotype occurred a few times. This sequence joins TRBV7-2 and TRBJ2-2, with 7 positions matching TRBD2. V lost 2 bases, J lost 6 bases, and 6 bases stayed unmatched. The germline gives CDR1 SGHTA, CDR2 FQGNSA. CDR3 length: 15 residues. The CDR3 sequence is CASSLLPLAAGELFF. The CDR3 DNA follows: TGTGCCAGCAGCTTACTTCCGCTAGCGGCCGGGGAGCTGTTTTTT.

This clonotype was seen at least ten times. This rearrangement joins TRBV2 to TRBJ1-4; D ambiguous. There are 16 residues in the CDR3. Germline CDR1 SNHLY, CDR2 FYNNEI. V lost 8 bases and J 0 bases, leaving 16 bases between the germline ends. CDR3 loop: CASGRQTPATNEKLFF. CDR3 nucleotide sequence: TGTGCCAGCGGTCGACAAACACCTGCAACTAATGAAAAACTGTTTTTT. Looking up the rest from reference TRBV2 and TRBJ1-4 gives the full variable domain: EPEVTQTPSHQVTQMGQEVILRCVPISNHLYFYWYRQILGQKVEFLVSFYNNEISEKSEIFDDQFSVERPDGSNFTLKIRSTKLEDSAMYFCASGRQTPATNEKLFFGSGTQLSVL.

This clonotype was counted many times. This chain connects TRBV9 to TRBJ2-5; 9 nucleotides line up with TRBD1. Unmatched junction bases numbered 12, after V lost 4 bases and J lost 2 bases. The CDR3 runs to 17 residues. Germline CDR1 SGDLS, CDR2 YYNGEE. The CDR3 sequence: CASSRATTGTGQETQYF. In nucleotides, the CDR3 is TGTGCCAGCAGCCGCGCCACAACCGGGACAGGGCAAGAGACCCAGTACTTC.

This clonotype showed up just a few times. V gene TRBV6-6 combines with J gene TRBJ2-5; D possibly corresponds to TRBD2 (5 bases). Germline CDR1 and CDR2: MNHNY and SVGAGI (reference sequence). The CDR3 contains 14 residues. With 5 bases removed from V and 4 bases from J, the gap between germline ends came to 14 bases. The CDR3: CASSPGRGGETQYF. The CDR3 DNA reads TGTGCCAGCAGTCCCGGACGAGGAGGAGAGACCCAGTACTTC.

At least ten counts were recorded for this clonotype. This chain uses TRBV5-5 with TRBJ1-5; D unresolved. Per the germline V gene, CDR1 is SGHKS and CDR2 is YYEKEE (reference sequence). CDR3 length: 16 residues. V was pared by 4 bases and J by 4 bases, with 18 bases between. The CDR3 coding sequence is TGTGCCAGCAGCCGATACCCAGGTTCCTCTAATCAGCCCCAGCATTTT. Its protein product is CASSRYPGSSNQPQHF.